The clone carrying this TCR beta chain was detected once. This sample is drawn from a study of blood T cell repertoires in COVID-19. The wider study: Acute and convalescent COVID-19 specimens originated in the United States, Italy and Spain. Nucleic acid was either cDNA or gDNA, and it came from T cells, B-cell-depleted T cells, or PBMCs.

CDR3 size: 16 residues. V trimming: 4 bases; J trimming: 6 bases; junction bases outside the gene matches: 5. CDR1 KGHDR and CDR2 SFDVKD come from the germline V gene. Authors' methods: Amplifying reference gene primers gave estimates of nucleated cell counts. Assay used: immunoSEQ multiplex PCR; TCRdb lists only in-frame clones, some missing. That table is the source of V, J and clone size, and D and trimming were worked out from the DNA. The sample consists of about 54,000 clones, approximately 90% of them appearing once. What was sequenced was peripheral blood. The chain combines TRBV24-1 with TRBJ2-1; 13 nucleotides agree with TRBD2. The origin of this receptor is a man aged 45-65 years with acute or convalescent COVID-19. CDR3 region: CATSDPLAGGTNEQFF. The CDR3 DNA follows: TGTGCCACCAGTGACCCACTAGCGGGAGGGACCAATGAGCAGTTCTTC.